Each of the 8 T cell receptor beta chains below was sequenced from the same sample in a study of tumor-infiltrating lymphocytes in oesophageal squamous cell carcinoma. TCRdb fed the PCR reads into MiXCR, producing one record per CDR3 protein. The sample has 15,000 to 25,000 distinct CDR3 sequences, about 41% seen once. The specimen sequenced was normal esophageal tissue next to the tumor. All receptors come from a male donor with esophageal squamous cell carcinoma.

This clonotype was detected many times. J is TRBJ2-7 and V is TRBV10-1; 10 bases match TRBD2. V lost 7 bases, J lost 5 bases, and 5 bases stayed unmatched. From germline, CDR1 is WNHNN and CDR2 SYGVQD (reference sequence). CDR3 length equals 13 residues. The CDR3 DNA sequence: TGCGCCAGCAAGGCTAGCGGGAGCCACGAGCAGTACTTC. Residues: CASKASGSHEQYF.

The J gene is TRBJ2-7, the V gene TRBV7-9, with unresolved D. TRBJ2-5 matches the DNA end more closely, so the J call is doubtful. The CDR3 consists of 13 residues. The germline V gene encodes CDR1 SEHNR and CDR2 FQNEAQ (reference sequence). CDR3 protein: CASSEGPEETQYF. DNA of the CDR3: TGTGCCAGCAGCGAAGGGCCTGAAGAGACCCAGTACTTC.

The V gene is TRBV11-2, the J gene TRBJ2-5, with D uncertain. The CDR3 runs 16 residues. Germline V lookup: CDR1 SGHAT, CDR2 FQNNGV. V was cut by 0 bases and J by 1 base, with 12 bases left in between. DNA for the CDR3: TGTGCCAGCAGCTTAGACCCCCATAGGCTCCAAGAGACCCAGTACTTC. Its protein product is CASSLDPHRLQETQYF.

This clonotype was seen repeatedly, ten times or more. J is TRBJ1-6 and V is TRBV5-6, with 7 bases fitting TRBD1. The V gene's germline CDR1 is SGHDT and CDR2 YYEEEE. The CDR3 sequence is 14 residues long. Trimming cost V 3 bases and J 6 bases; bases outside gene matches: 3. The CDR3 is CASSSTGFNSPLHF. The DNA of the CDR3 is TGTGCCAGCAGCTCGACAGGGTTTAATTCACCCCTCCACTTT.

This clonotype was observed many times. The chain uses TRBV6-6 and TRBJ1-4, with a possible D match to TRBD1 (5 bases). Germline CDR1 and CDR2: MNHNY and SVGAGI (reference sequence). The CDR3 is made up of 15 amino acids. V lost 0 bases to trimming and J lost 7 bases, with 12 bases between them. CDR3 loop: CASSYSRAGTEKLFF. DNA for the CDR3: TGTGCCAGCAGTTACTCGAGGGCAGGGACTGAAAAACTGTTTTTT.

This clonotype was recorded a few times. The rearrangement uses TRBV7-3 and TRBJ1-2; no firm D call. Germline V gene data show CDR1 as SGHTA and CDR2 as FQGTGA. V lost 3 bases, J lost 0 bases, and 5 bases lay in between. The CDR3 totals 13 residues. In DNA, the CDR3 is TGTGCCAGCAGCTTCGGAGCTAACTATGGCTACACCTTC. This sequence encodes CASSFGANYGYTF.

This clonotype was observed a few times. The chain employs TRBV6-4 and TRBJ2-3; 8 bases align to TRBD2. The CDR3 extends over 16 amino acids. V shed 0 bases and J 4 bases; nucleotides not matched to a gene: 6. CDR1 and CDR2 (germline): MRHNA, SNTAGT. The chain's CDR3 is CASSDSPSGGADTQYF. CDR3 nucleotides: TGTGCCAGCAGTGACTCCCCGAGCGGGGGTGCAGATACGCAGTATTTT.

This clonotype is labeled medium-sized. V is TRBV7-2 and J is TRBJ2-7, with 7 positions matching TRBD2. Germline lookup yields CDR1 SGHTA and CDR2 FQGNSA. CDR3 size: 16 residues. V lost 2 bases to trimming and J lost 2 bases; unmatched junction nucleotides: 9. The CDR3 reads CASSLIAGDTTYEQYF. Here the CDR3 DNA reads TGTGCCAGCAGCTTAATCGCGGGAGACACAACCTACGAGCAGTACTTC.